Listed below are T cell receptor beta chains from one sample, sequenced in a study of technical replicates of blood from a handful of donors. Produced via immunoSEQ multiplex PCR; TCRdb's table is partial and in-frame only. This sample carries approximately 52,000 clones, roughly 84% of them seen once, and the ten largest clones take approximately 5.4%. Sample: PBMCs. These receptor sequences come from a human donor in good health. Some clones in this sample may be carry-over from other donors' samples. Both conserved end residues are part of each CDR3. D genes are given only for firm matches. Size is omitted from some rows. Given values are once, few, many or a class for expanded clones.

j_gene: TRBJ2-5; abundance: -; v_gene: TRBV7-2; d_gene: -; CDR3nt: TGTGCCAGCCAGGAACTAGCCGCACAAGAGACCCAGTACTTC; CDR3aa: CASQELAAQETQYF
j_gene: TRBJ1-4; abundance: few; v_gene: TRBV29-1; d_gene: -; CDR3nt: TGCAGCGCCAGGGAGGCGGAAAAACTGTTTTTT; CDR3aa: CSAREAEKLFF
j_gene: TRBJ1-4; abundance: -; v_gene: TRBV4-3; d_gene: TRBD1; CDR3nt: TGCGCCAGCAGCCAAGAACAGGGGCGCGGTGAAAAACTGTTTTTT; CDR3aa: CASSQEQGRGEKLFF
j_gene: TRBJ1-5; abundance: -; v_gene: TRBV7-9; d_gene: TRBD1; CDR3nt: TGTGCCAGCAGTTGGGACAGGGGGGGCAATCAGCCCCAGCATTTT; CDR3aa: CASSWDRGGNQPQHF
j_gene: TRBJ1-1; abundance: -; v_gene: TRBV5-4; d_gene: -; CDR3nt: TGTGCCAGCAGCCCCGGTTCCGACAGAGAAGCTTTCTTT; CDR3aa: CASSPGSDREAFF
j_gene: TRBJ2-1; abundance: -; v_gene: TRBV29-1; d_gene: -; CDR3nt: TGCAGCGTGGGGGGGCTCAATGAGCAGTTCTTC; CDR3aa: CSVGGLNEQFF
j_gene: TRBJ2-3; abundance: once; v_gene: TRBV30; d_gene: -; CDR3nt: TGTGCCTGGGGCCAGGGGCAAGATACGCAGTATTTT; CDR3aa: CAWGQGQDTQYF
j_gene: TRBJ1-5; abundance: -; v_gene: TRBV18; d_gene: TRBD1; CDR3nt: TGTGCCAGCTCACCAACGACAGGGGGCAATCAGCCCCAGCATTTT; CDR3aa: CASSPTTGGNQPQHF
j_gene: TRBJ2-5; abundance: -; v_gene: TRBV9; d_gene: TRBD2; CDR3nt: TGTGCCAGCAGCTACGGACTAGTACAAGAGACCCAGTACTTC; CDR3aa: CASSYGLVQETQYF
j_gene: TRBJ2-3; abundance: -; v_gene: TRBV15; d_gene: -; CDR3nt: TGTGCCACCAGCAGAGCAGGGGAGAGCACAGATACGCAGTATTTT; CDR3aa: CATSRAGESTDTQYF
j_gene: TRBJ2-1; abundance: -; v_gene: TRBV7-6; d_gene: -; CDR3nt: TGTGCCAGCAGCTTAGTCCCAGCGGGTGGTGTCTACAATGAGCAGTTCTTC; CDR3aa: CASSLVPAGGVYNEQFF
j_gene: TRBJ2-1; abundance: few; v_gene: TRBV30; d_gene: -; CDR3nt: TGTGCCTGGAGTTTCGGGGGCAATGAGCAGTTCTTC; CDR3aa: CAWSFGGNEQFF
j_gene: TRBJ1-5; abundance: -; v_gene: TRBV5-6; d_gene: -; CDR3nt: TGTGCCAGCAGCTTGCGGTCTAATTTGCCCCAGCATTTT; CDR3aa: CASSLRSNLPQHF
j_gene: TRBJ1-5; abundance: -; v_gene: TRBV27; d_gene: TRBD1; CDR3nt: TGTGCCAGCAGTTCGACAGGGTCAAATCAGCCCCAGCATTTT; CDR3aa: CASSSTGSNQPQHF
j_gene: TRBJ1-3; abundance: -; v_gene: TRBV2; d_gene: -; CDR3nt: TGTGCCAGCAGAGTAACAGGGCTTGGAAACACCATATATTTT; CDR3aa: CASRVTGLGNTIYF
j_gene: TRBJ1-3; abundance: -; v_gene: TRBV13; d_gene: TRBD1; CDR3nt: TGTGCCAGCAGCTCGGGACAGCTCTCTGGAAACACCATATATTTT; CDR3aa: CASSSGQLSGNTIYF
j_gene: TRBJ2-2; abundance: -; v_gene: TRBV27; d_gene: -; CDR3nt: TGTGCCAGCAGTTTTACTACGAACACCGGGGAGCTGTTTTTT; CDR3aa: CASSFTTNTGELFF
j_gene: TRBJ2-7; abundance: once; v_gene: TRBV4-3; d_gene: TRBD2; CDR3nt: TGCGCCAGCAGCCAAGAGATCGGGAGGGCCCGGGAGCAGTACTTC; CDR3aa: CASSQEIGRAREQYF
j_gene: TRBJ2-5; abundance: -; v_gene: TRBV9; d_gene: TRBD2; CDR3nt: TGTGCCAGCAGCGTAGCGGCGAGCGGGGGGCCGCAAGAGACCCAGTACTTC; CDR3aa: CASSVAASGGPQETQYF
j_gene: TRBJ1-6; abundance: few; v_gene: TRBV6-5; d_gene: -; CDR3nt: TGTGCCAGCAGTTGGGACTTTCGGAGTGCCCTCCACTTT; CDR3aa: CASSWDFRSALHF
j_gene: TRBJ1-2; abundance: -; v_gene: TRBV6-1; d_gene: TRBD1; CDR3nt: TGTGCCAGCAGTCCTCAAGGACAGGCCCCACTCTTC; CDR3aa: CASSPQGQAPLF
j_gene: TRBJ1-6; abundance: -; v_gene: TRBV2; d_gene: TRBD1; CDR3nt: TGTGCCAGACAAACGGGACAGGGGTATAATTCACCCCTCCACTTT; CDR3aa: CARQTGQGYNSPLHF